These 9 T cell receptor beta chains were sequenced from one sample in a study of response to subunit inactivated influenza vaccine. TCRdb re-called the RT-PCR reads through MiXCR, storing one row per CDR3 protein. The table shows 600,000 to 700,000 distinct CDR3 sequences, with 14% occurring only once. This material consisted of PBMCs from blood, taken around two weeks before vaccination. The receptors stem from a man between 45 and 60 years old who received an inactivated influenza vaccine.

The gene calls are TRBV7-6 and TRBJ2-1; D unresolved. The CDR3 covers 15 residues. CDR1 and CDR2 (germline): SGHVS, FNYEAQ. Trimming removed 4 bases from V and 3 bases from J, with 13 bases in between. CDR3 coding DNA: TGTGCCAGCAGCTCCAATCCCTCCGACTACAATGAGCAGTTCTTC. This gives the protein CASSSNPSDYNEQFF.

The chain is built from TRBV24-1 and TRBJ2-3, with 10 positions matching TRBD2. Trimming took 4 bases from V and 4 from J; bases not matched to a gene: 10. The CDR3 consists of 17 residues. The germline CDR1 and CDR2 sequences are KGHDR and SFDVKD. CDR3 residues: CATSEALAGVAADTQYF. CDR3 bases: TGTGCCACCAGTGAAGCCCTAGCGGGAGTTGCGGCAGATACGCAGTATTTT.

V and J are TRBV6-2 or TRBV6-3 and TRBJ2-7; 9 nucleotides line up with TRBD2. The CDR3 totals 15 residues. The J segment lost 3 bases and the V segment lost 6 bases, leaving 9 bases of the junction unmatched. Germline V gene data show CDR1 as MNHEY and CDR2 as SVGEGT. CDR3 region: CASSLAGLTGYEQYF. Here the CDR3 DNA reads TGTGCCAGCAGCCTAGCGGGACTAACCGGCTACGAGCAGTACTTC.

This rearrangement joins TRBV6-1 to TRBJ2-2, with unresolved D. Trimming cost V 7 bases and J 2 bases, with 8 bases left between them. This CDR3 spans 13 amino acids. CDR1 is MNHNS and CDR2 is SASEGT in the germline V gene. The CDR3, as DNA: TGTGCCAGCAACCGGCAAAACACCGGGGAGCTGTTTTTT. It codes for CASNRQNTGELFF.

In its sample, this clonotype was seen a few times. The CDR3 sequence is CATSRATGSYEQYF. CDR3 in DNA: TGTGCCACCAGCAGGGCGACAGGGTCTTACGAGCAGTACTTC. This rearrangement joins TRBV15 to TRBJ2-7; 7 bases map to TRBD1. The CDR3 consists of 14 residues. Germline CDR1 is LNHNV and CDR2 is YYDKDF (reference sequence). J lost 4 bases, V lost 3 bases, and 6 bases had no gene match.

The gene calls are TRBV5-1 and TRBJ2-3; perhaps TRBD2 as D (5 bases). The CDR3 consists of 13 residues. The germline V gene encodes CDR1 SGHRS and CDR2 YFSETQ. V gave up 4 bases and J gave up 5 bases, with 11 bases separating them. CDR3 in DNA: TGCGCCAGCAGCCCAGGACGGGAAGATACGCAGTATTTT. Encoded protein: CASSPGREDTQYF.

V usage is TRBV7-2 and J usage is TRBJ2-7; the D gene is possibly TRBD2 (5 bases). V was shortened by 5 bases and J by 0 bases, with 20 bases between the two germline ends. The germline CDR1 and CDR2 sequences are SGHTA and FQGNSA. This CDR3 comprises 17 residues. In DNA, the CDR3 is TGTGCCAGCAGCCTGGTCGTCGGCGCGGGTAGCTCCTACGAGCAGTACTTC. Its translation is CASSLVVGAGSSYEQYF.

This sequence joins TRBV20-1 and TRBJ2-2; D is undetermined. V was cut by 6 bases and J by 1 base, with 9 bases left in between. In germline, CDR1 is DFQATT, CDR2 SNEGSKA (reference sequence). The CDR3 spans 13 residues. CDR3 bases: TGCAGTGCCCCGATCGGGAACACCGGGGAGCTGTTTTTT. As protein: CSAPIGNTGELFF.

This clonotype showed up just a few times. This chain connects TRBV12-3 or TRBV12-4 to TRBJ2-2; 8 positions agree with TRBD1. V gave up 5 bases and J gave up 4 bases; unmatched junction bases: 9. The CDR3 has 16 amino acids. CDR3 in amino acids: CASSPRTGSVTGELFF. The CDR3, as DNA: TGTGCCAGCAGTCCTCGGACAGGGTCGGTCACCGGGGAGCTGTTTTTT.